What follows are 14 T cell receptor beta chains derived from one specimen sequenced in a study of early T cells in non-severe SARS-CoV-2 infection (dated by TCRdb to the early 2020s). Receptor amplification or capture employed 5' RACE. Sequenced using a NextSeq 500. TCRdb itself trimmed the public reads at Q25 with fastp, ran MiXCR and retained productive beta chains. Rows are unified per CDR3 protein, each entry keeping the most common DNA and genes. This sample is represented by tens of thousands of distinct CDR3 sequences; 16% of them were singletons. 5.1% of the sample lies in the top ten. The sample here was whole blood, taken at baseline. The receptor set was obtained from an adult who was a healthcare worker with PCR-confirmed SARS-CoV-2 infection or an uninfected control (not recorded which).

The gene calls are TRBV11-2 and TRBJ1-5, with 7 bases lining up with TRBD1. CDR3 size: 14 residues. The germline V gene has CDR1 SGHAT and CDR2 FQNNGV. Trimming took 5 bases from V and 2 from J; bases not matched to a gene: 3. This CDR3 reads CASSATGGNQPQHF. Written as DNA, the CDR3 is TGTGCCAGCAGCGCCACAGGGGGCAATCAGCCCCAGCATTTT.

This clonotype was counted between two and nine times. The gene calls are TRBV5-6 and TRBJ1-1, with a weak D call TRBD1 (5 bases). V dropped 1 base and J dropped 7 bases, with 11 bases sitting between them. The CDR3 has 13 residues. Germline CDR1 is SGHDT and CDR2 is YYEEEE. The CDR3 DNA reads as TGTGCCAGCAGCTTGCAGGGACCGATTGAAGCTTTCTTT. It translates to CASSLQGPIEAFF.

The chain is built from TRBV20-1 and TRBJ2-3, with D perhaps matching TRBD2 (6 bases). Between the trimmed V and J ends, which lost 6 bases and 0 bases, there was a span of 13 bases. CDR3 length equals 14 residues. CDR1 is DFQATT, CDR2 SNEGSKA, per germline (reference sequence). The CDR3, as DNA: TGCAGTGCGACCCTAGCGACTAGCACAGATACGCAGTATTTT. It translates to CSATLATSTDTQYF.

The chain links TRBV29-1 to TRBJ1-5, with a weak D call TRBD1 (6 bases). V was clipped by 3 bases and J by 6 bases, with 18 bases between them. The V gene's germline CDR1 is SQVTM and CDR2 ANQGSEA. This CDR3 contains 15 residues. CDR3: CSVETGRGLSQPQHF. CDR3 nucleotide sequence: TGCAGCGTTGAGACGGGCAGGGGCCTATCTCAGCCCCAGCATTTT. Combining the CDR3 with reference TRBV29-1 and TRBJ1-5 gives the whole variable domain SAVISQKPSRDICQRGTSLTIQCQVDSQVTMMFWYRQQPGQSLTLIATANQGSEATYESGFVIDKFPISRPNLTFSTLTVSNMSPEDSSIYLCSVETGRGLSQPQHFGDGTRLSIL.

The gene calls are TRBV6-5 and TRBJ2-3, with a weak D call TRBD2 (5 bases). Trimming pared 10 bases from V and 1 base from J, leaving 9 bases between. This CDR3 has 12 residues. Germline V gives CDR1 MNHEY, CDR2 SVGAGI. The CDR3 DNA is TGTGCCACGGGTAGCGGCACAGATACGCAGTATTTT. Its translation: CATGSGTDTQYF.

This clonotype came up a few times. The V call is TRBV20-1, the J call TRBJ2-5; tentative D call: TRBD1 (5 bases). The CDR3 has 13 amino acids. With 0 bases removed from V and 4 bases from J, the gap between germline ends came to 9 bases. Germline V CDR1 and CDR2: DFQATT, SNEGSKA (reference sequence). This chain's CDR3 is CSARDGQGETQYF. The CDR3 DNA reads as TGCAGTGCTAGAGATGGTCAGGGAGAGACCCAGTACTTC.

Concerning this clonotype itself: The CDR3 end shows no conserved phenylalanine or tryptophan, and so a read error is likely. The DNA is left out, because the CDR3 cannot be placed on it with certainty; the CDR3 is given as TCRdb lists it. The V gene is TRBV11-3, the J gene TRBJ1-1; the table assigns TRBD1, which was not confirmed against the DNA. The CDR3 contains 9 residues when both ends are counted. Looked up from germline, CDR1 is SGHNT and CDR2 is YENEEA. The CDR3: CASSPRTLG.

J is TRBJ2-1 and V is TRBV4-1, with 7 bases lining up with TRBD1. The CDR3 contains 13 residues. Germline CDR1 reads MGHRA; CDR2 reads YSYEKL. With 1 base clipped from V and 10 bases from J, the junction kept 4 bases outside the gene matches. The CDR3 bases are TGCGCCAGCAGCCAAGGGACAGGCTACGAGCAGTTCTTC. It specifies CASSQGTGYEQFF.

This clonotype has more than one count but fewer than ten. This chain uses TRBV20-1 with TRBJ2-7; a weak D match, TRBD2 (5 bases). Trimming pared 7 bases from V and 4 bases from J, leaving 20 bases between. Germline CDR1 is DFQATT and CDR2 is SNEGSKA (reference sequence). This CDR3 comprises 14 residues. CDR3 region: CSVLLGVGKYEQYF. CDR3 DNA sequence: TGCAGTGTCCTTTTGGGCGTCGGGAAGTACGAGCAGTACTTC.

This clonotype was recorded a few times. This chain connects TRBV9 to TRBJ2-1; D is unresolved. Germline V gives CDR1 SGDLS, CDR2 YYNGEE. The V end was cut by 0 bases, the J end by 2 bases, with 9 bases between. The CDR3 is made up of 15 amino acids. Here the CDR3 reads CASSVGIGPYNEQFF. In DNA, the CDR3 is TGTGCCAGCAGCGTAGGGATCGGCCCCTACAATGAGCAGTTCTTC.

This clonotype showed up just a few times. The chain joins TRBV14 to TRBJ1-1; D remains ambiguous. The V end was cut by 1 base, the J end by 6 bases, with 9 bases between. Germline CDR1 and CDR2: SGHDN and FVKESK. CDR3 size: 13 residues. The CDR3, as DNA: TGTGCCAGCAGCCAAGTAGGGATCGCTGAAGCTTTCTTT. Its translation is CASSQVGIAEAFF.

J is TRBJ2-5 and V is TRBV2, with D unclear. V was trimmed by 3 bases and J by 7 bases, leaving 6 bases between them. Germline assignment: CDR1 SNHLY and CDR2 FYNNEI. This CDR3 spans 11 amino acids. In nucleotides, the CDR3 is TGTGCCAGCAGTGACGGCGGGACCCAGTACTTC. Protein product: CASSDGGTQYF.

V and J are TRBV11-2 and TRBJ2-3; possible D gene TRBD2, 6 bases. The CDR3 is 16 residues long. Germline assignment: CDR1 SGHAT and CDR2 FQNNGV. Trimming removed 0 bases at V and 2 bases at J, with 12 bases between. CDR3 loop: CASSLDPGLDTDTQYF. DNA for the CDR3: TGTGCCAGCAGCTTAGATCCGGGACTGGACACAGATACGCAGTATTTT.

This clonotype has only a few counts. V and J are TRBV6-5 and TRBJ2-6, with a weak D call TRBD1 (5 bases). Germline V gives CDR1 MNHEY, CDR2 SVGAGI. V gave up 2 bases and J gave up 3 bases, with 8 bases separating them. The CDR3 runs 15 residues. This chain's CDR3 is CASSYTGLGANVLTF. CDR3 bases: TGTGCCAGCAGTTACACAGGTCTTGGGGCCAACGTCCTGACTTTC.